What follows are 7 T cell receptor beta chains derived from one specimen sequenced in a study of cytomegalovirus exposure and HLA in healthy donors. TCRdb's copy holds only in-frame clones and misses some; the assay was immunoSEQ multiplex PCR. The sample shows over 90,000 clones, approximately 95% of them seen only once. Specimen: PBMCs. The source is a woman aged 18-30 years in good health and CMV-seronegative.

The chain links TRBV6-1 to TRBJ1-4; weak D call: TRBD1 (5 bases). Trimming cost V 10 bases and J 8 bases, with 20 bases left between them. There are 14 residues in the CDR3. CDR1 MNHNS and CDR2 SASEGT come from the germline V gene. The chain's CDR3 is CAIRDSPNGEKLFF. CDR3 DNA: TGTGCCATCCGGGACTCACCTAACGGGGAAAAACTGTTTTTT.

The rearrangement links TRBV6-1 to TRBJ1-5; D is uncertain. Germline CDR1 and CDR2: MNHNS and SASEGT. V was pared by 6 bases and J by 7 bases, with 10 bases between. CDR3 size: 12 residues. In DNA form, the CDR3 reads TGTGCCAGCAGGGGCCCGATACAGCCCCAGCATTTT. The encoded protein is CASRGPIQPQHF.

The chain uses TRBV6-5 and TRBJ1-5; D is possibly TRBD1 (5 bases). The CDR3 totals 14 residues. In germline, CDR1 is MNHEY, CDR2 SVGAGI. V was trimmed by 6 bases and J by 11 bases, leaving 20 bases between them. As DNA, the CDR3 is TGTGCCAGCAGCCCTACTCAGGGTGGTAAGGCCCAGCATTTT. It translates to CASSPTQGGKAQHF.

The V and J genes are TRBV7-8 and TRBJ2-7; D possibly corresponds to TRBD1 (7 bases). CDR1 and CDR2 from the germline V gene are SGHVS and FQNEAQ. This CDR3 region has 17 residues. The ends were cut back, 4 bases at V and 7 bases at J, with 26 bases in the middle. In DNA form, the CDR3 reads TGTGCCAGCAGCTCCAAGGTTGGGGGGACAGTCCAATTGGAGCAGTACTTC. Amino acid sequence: CASSSKVGGTVQLEQYF.

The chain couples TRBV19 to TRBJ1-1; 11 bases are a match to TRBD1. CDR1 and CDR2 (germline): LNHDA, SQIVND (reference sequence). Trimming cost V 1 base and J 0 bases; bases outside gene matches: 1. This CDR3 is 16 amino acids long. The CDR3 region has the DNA TGTGCCAGTAGTATAGCGGGACAGGGGGTGAACACTGAAGCTTTCTTT. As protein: CASSIAGQGVNTEAFF.

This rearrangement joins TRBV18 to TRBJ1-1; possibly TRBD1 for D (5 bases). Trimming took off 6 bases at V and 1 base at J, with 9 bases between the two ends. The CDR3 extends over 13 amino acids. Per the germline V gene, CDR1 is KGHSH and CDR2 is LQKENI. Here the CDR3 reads CASSLGQNTEAFF. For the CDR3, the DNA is TGTGCCAGCTCCTTAGGACAGAACACTGAAGCTTTCTTT.

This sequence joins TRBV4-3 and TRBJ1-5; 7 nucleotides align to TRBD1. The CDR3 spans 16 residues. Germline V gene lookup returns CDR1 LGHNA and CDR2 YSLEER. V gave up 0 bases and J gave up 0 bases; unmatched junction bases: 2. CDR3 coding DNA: TGCGCCAGCAGCCAAGAAACAGGGGTTAGCAATCAGCCCCAGCATTTT. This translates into CASSQETGVSNQPQHF.